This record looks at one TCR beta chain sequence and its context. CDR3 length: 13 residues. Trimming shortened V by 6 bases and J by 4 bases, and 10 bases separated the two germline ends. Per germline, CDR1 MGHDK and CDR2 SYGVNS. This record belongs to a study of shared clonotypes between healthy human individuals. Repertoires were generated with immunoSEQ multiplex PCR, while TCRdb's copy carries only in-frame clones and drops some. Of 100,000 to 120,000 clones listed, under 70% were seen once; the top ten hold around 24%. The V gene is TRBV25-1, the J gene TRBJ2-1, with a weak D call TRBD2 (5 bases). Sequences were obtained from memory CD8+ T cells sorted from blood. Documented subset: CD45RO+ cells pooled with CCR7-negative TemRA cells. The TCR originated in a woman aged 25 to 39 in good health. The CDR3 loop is CASSGEQYNEQFF. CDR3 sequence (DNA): TGTGCCAGCAGCGGGGAACAGTACAATGAGCAGTTCTTC.